These 3 T cell receptor beta chains share one sample of origin, sequenced in a study of T-cell reconstitution after alpha-beta-depleted transplantation in children. Preparation of the TCRbeta library used unique molecular identifiers. From the PCR reads, TCRdb called clonotypes with MiXCR, one entry per CDR3 protein. There are fewer than 700,000 distinct CDR3 sequences in the sample; 13% occur only once, and 2.2% lies in the top ten. Sequencing was performed on PBMCs, mostly from graft donor cells, taken 360 days after TCRalphabeta/CD19-depleted stem cell transplant. Receptor source: a male patient under 18 who had a stem cell transplant for acute myeloid leukemia, so the T cells may come from the graft donor.

The rearrangement joins TRBV4-3 to TRBJ1-1; the D is unclear. V was cut by 1 base and J by 6 bases, with 18 bases left in between. Germline CDR1 reads LGHNA; CDR2 reads YSLEER. The CDR3 consists of 16 residues. The CDR3 nucleotides read TGCGCCAGCAGCCAAGGGCAAACCCCTGTTAACTCTGAAGCTTTCTTT. Translated: CASSQGQTPVNSEAFF.

This chain connects TRBV4-3 to TRBJ2-2; 8 nucleotides match TRBD2. Germline CDR1 is LGHNA and CDR2 is YSLEER. The CDR3 is 17 amino acids. The V and J ends lost 2 bases and 6 bases, in that order; junction bases with no gene match: 11. This CDR3 reads CASSQPEAGDGAGELFF. The CDR3 nucleotides are TGCGCCAGCAGCCAACCGGAAGCGGGAGACGGCGCCGGGGAGCTGTTTTTT.

At least ten counts were recorded for this clonotype. J is TRBJ2-5 and V is TRBV20-1, with TRBD1 identical over 8 bases. Germline V CDR1 and CDR2: DFQATT, SNEGSKA (reference sequence). Trimming took 3 bases from V and 5 from J; bases not matched to a gene: 5. The CDR3 is made up of 13 amino acids. In DNA, the CDR3 is TGCAGTGCTAGGGGACAGGTCGCTGAGACCCAGTACTTC. As protein: CSARGQVAETQYF.